This is a list of T cell receptor beta chains from one sample in a study of beta chain features in type 1 diabetes. Sequencing used immunoSEQ multiplex PCR; TCRdb keeps in-frame clones, though not all of them. Here the sample spans around 400,000 clones, roughly an eighth being singletons. Sequencing input: naive CD4+ T cells from blood. All receptors come from a man between 18 and 29 years old in good health. Both conserved end residues are part of each CDR3. The D gene is left open where the match is weak. Some rows have no size entry. The others give once, few or many, or a class for an expanded clone.

v_call	d_call	j_call	clone_size	cdr3_nt	cdr3_aa
TRBV11-2	NA	TRBJ2-1	few	TGTGCCAGCAGCTCGCGGGACCAGGGCAATGAGCAGTTCTTC	CASSSRDQGNEQFF
TRBV19	TRBD1	TRBJ1-1	few	TGTGCCAGTACTACCTGGACAGGGGACACTGAAGCTTTCTTT	CASTTWTGDTEAFF
TRBV29-1	NA	TRBJ2-3	NA	TGCAGCGCCACCTGGGGGGGGCAAGATACGCAGTATTTT	CSATWGGQDTQYF
TRBV18	TRBD2	TRBJ2-1	NA	TGTGCCAGCTCACCAGGCGGGGGATCCTACAATGAGCAGTTCTTC	CASSPGGGSYNEQFF
TRBV29-1	NA	TRBJ2-7	many	TGCAGCGTTGACTCTGCCTACGAGCAGTACTTC	CSVDSAYEQYF
TRBV15	NA	TRBJ2-7	few	TGTGCCACCAGCAGAGATCGGACAGCTCAGTACTTC	CATSRDRTAQYF
TRBV29-1	NA	TRBJ2-5	few	TGCAGCGTTGAAAAGGTGCTCGAGGGTACCCAGTACTTC	CSVEKVLEGTQYF
TRBV5-4	TRBD2	TRBJ2-2	NA	TGTGCCAGCAGCCCAGGACTAGCGATAGACACCGGGGAGCTGTTTTTT	CASSPGLAIDTGELFF
TRBV11-3	TRBD2	TRBJ2-1	few	TGTGCCAGCAGCTTCACTAGCGGGGGGTCTCATGAGCAGTTCTTC	CASSFTSGGSHEQFF
TRBV30	NA	TRBJ2-6	NA	TGTGCCGGGCTCAAGAGCTCTGGGGCCAACGTCCTGACTTTC	CAGLKSSGANVLTF
TRBV28	TRBD1	TRBJ2-7	few	TGTGCCAGCAGTTTGGACAGGGCTAACGAGCAGTACTTC	CASSLDRANEQYF
TRBV7-9	TRBD2	TRBJ2-4	few	TGTGCCAGCAGCTTCCCTAGCGGGGGGGAAAAAAACATTCAGTACTTC	CASSFPSGGEKNIQYF
TRBV29-1	TRBD1	TRBJ2-5	few	TGCAGCGTGGGGGGACAGGCCCAAGAGACCCAGTACTTC	CSVGGQAQETQYF
TRBV4-2	NA	TRBJ1-5	few	TGTGCCAGCAGGCCTTCAGGGGTTTTAGATCAGCCCCAGCATTTT	CASRPSGVLDQPQHF
TRBV7-6	NA	TRBJ2-7	NA	TGTGCCACCTCCGGTTACAGCTCCTACGAGCAGTACTTC	CATSGYSSYEQYF
TRBV27	TRBD2	TRBJ2-7	NA	TGTGCCAGCAGTTTTAGCGGGAGGGCCCGGGAGCAGTACTTC	CASSFSGRAREQYF
TRBV28	TRBD1	TRBJ2-7	few	TGTGCCAGCAGTTCAGCTCCGGGACAGGGCGACTACGAGCAGTACTTC	CASSSAPGQGDYEQYF
TRBV18	TRBD1	TRBJ2-3	few	TGTGCCAGCTCACCTCGACAGGGAAACACAGATACGCAGTATTTT	CASSPRQGNTDTQYF
TRBV7-3	TRBD2	TRBJ2-2	once	TGTGCCAGCAGCCCAACGAAGACTAGCGGGGGGACCGGGGAGCTGTTTTTT	CASSPTKTSGGTGELFF
TRBV7-9	TRBD1	TRBJ2-7	few	TGTGCCAGCAGCTTAGTACAGGGGGCATCCTACGAGCAGTACTTC	CASSLVQGASYEQYF
TRBV7-2	NA	TRBJ2-7	NA	TGTGCCAGCAGCCGCGACAGGAGTTACGAGCAGTACTTC	CASSRDRSYEQYF
TRBV27	NA	TRBJ2-1	few	TGTGCCAGCAGTTTCAGGGAATACAATGAGCAGTTCTTC	CASSFREYNEQFF
TRBV5-6	NA	TRBJ2-5	few	TGTGCCAGCAGCTTTATTACAGGGAACCAAGAGACCCAGTACTTC	CASSFITGNQETQYF
TRBV28	NA	TRBJ1-5	few	TGTGCCAGCAGTACCGGACAGATTCTGAATAGCAATCAGCCCCAGCATTTT	CASSTGQILNSNQPQHF
TRBV7-7	NA	TRBJ2-5	NA	TGTGCTAGCAGCTTAGATGCGGAAGAGACCCAGTACTTC	CASSLDAEETQYF
TRBV11-2	TRBD2	TRBJ2-3	NA	TGTGCCAGCAGCTTAGATAGCGGGTTGAACACAGATACGCAGTATTTT	CASSLDSGLNTDTQYF
TRBV5-4	NA	TRBJ1-1	few	TGTGCCAGCAGCGTAGTCCTTAACACTGAAGCTTTCTTT	CASSVVLNTEAFF
TRBV19	NA	TRBJ1-1	few	TGTGCCAGTAGTGGGCAGGGGTCCCTAGGGCACACTGAAGCTTTCTTT	CASSGQGSLGHTEAFF
TRBV7-9	NA	TRBJ2-7	few	TGTGCCAGCAGCTATAATTACTACGAGCAGTACTTC	CASSYNYYEQYF
TRBV7-2	NA	TRBJ1-2	NA	TGTGCCAGCAGCTTAGAAGTCAGAACTAACTATGGCTACACCTTC	CASSLEVRTNYGYTF
TRBV29-1	TRBD1	TRBJ1-1	few	TGCAGCGCCTCGACAGGGCCTGGTGAAGCTTTCTTT	CSASTGPGEAFF
TRBV7-9	TRBD1	TRBJ1-4	few	TGTGCCAGCAGCTTCGACAGGGGAGTAGGTGAAAAACTGTTTTTT	CASSFDRGVGEKLFF
TRBV5-6	TRBD1	TRBJ2-7	NA	TGTGCCAGCAGCTTGGCCAGGGGGCCCTACGAGCAGTACTTC	CASSLARGPYEQYF
TRBV5-6	NA	TRBJ2-1	NA	TGTGCCAGCAGCTCAGGTTACAGCTCCTACAATGAGCAGTTCTTC	CASSSGYSSYNEQFF
TRBV7-3	TRBD2	TRBJ2-1	NA	TGTGCCAGCAGCTTAACGGGCGGGGGGGCCCCCCAGCAGTTCTTC	CASSLTGGGAPQQFF
TRBV15	NA	TRBJ1-3	few	TGTGCCACCAGACCAGCCAATACCAGAGGAGGAAACACCATATATTTT	CATRPANTRGGNTIYF
TRBV2	TRBD1	TRBJ2-5	NA	TGTGCCAGTCCCCGGGACAGGGGCGAGACCCAGTACTTC	CASPRDRGETQYF
TRBV28	NA	TRBJ2-7	few	TGTGCCAGTTACCAGCCCGGGATCTACGAGCAGTACTTC	CASYQPGIYEQYF
TRBV19	TRBD1	TRBJ1-1	few	TGTGCCAGTAGTGCCCACAGGGGTTTCGGTACTGAAGCTTTCTTT	CASSAHRGFGTEAFF
TRBV4-3	NA	TRBJ2-5	NA	TGCGCCAGCAGCCAAGGACCGCGGAACCCCTTGGGTGAGACCCAGTACTTC	CASSQGPRNPLGETQYF